This T cell receptor (beta chain) is drawn from a study of T-cell memory formation after mild COVID-19. In germline, CDR1 is LGHNA, CDR2 YSLEER. The CDR3 has 16 residues. Trimming took 3 bases from V and 3 from J; bases not matched to a gene: 5. This clonotype has just a few counts. A single record per CDR3 protein comes from TCRdb applying MiXCR to the 5' RACE reads. The sample lists about 340,000 distinct CDR3 sequences; roughly 15% were seen once. The genes are TRBV4-3 and TRBJ2-1, with TRBD1 matching 10 bases. The sequencing sample was made of PBMCs or a T cell subset sorted from them (not recorded which). This clonotype originated in a young man who had mild COVID-19 (a few samples of this study predate the infection). Cell type and time point are not known. DNA of the CDR3: TGCGCCAGCAGCCATCGCCGGGACAGGGGCTACAATGAGCAGTTCTTC. Its translation: CASSHRRDRGYNEQFF.